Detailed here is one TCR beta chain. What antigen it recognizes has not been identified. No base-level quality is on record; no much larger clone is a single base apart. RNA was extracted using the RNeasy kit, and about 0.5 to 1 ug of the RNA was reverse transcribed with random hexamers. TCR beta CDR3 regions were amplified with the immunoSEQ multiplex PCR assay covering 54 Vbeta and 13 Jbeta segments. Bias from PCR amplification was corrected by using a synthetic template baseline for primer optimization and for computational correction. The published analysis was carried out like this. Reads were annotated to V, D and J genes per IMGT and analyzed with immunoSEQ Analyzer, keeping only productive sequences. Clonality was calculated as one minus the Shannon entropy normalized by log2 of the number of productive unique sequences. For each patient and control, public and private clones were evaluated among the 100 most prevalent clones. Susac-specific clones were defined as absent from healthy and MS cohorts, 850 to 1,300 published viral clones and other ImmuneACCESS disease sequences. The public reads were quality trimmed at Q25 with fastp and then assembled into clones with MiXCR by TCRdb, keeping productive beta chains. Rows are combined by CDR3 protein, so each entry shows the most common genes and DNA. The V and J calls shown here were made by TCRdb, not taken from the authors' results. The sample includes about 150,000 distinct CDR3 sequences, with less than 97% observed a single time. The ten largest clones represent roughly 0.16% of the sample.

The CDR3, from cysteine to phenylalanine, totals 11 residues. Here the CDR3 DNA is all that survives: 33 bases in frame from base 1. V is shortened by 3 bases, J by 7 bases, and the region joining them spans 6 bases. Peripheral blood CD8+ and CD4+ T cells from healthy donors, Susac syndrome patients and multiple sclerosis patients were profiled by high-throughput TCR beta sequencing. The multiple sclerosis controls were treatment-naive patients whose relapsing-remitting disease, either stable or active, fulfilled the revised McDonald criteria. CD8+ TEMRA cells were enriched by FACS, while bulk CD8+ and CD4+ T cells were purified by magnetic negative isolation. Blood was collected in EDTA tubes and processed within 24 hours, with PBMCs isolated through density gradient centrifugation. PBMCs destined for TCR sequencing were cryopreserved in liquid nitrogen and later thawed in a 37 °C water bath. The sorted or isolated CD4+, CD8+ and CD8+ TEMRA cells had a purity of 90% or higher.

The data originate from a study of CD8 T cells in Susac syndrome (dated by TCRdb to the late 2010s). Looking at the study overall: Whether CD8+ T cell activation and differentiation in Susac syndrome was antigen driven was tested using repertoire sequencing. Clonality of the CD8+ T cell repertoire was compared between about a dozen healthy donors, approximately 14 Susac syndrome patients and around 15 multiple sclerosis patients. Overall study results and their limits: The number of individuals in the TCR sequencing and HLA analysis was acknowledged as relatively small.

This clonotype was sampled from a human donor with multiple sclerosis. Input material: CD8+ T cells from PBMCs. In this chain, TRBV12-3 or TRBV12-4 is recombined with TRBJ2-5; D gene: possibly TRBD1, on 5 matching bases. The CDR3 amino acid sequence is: CASSFRGTQYF. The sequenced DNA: TGTGCCAGCAGTTTTAGGGGGACCCAGTACTTC.